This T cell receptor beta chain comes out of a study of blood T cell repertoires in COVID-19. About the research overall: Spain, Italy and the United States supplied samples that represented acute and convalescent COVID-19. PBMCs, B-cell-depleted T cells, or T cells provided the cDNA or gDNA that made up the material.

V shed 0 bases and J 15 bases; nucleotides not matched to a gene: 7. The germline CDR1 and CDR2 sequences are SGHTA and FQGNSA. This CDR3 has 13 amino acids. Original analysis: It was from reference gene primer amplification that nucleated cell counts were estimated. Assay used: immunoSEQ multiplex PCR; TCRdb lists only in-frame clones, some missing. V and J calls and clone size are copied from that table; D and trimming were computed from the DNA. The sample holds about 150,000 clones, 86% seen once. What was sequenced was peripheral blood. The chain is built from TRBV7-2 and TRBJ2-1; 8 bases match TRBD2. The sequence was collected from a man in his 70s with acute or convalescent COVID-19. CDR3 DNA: TGTGCCAGCAGCTTAGCGCTCAGCGGGAGAGGGTTCTTC. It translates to CASSLALSGRGFF.